The clone carrying this T cell receptor (beta chain) was seen at least ten times. Its matching antigen is unknown. The method was immunoSEQ multiplex PCR; TCRdb's version includes in-frame clones alone and lacks a portion of them. The data hold 450,000 to 500,000 clones, with 76% observed a single time. Trimming removed 4 bases from V and 3 bases from J, with 21 bases in between. This CDR3 is 17 amino acids long. CDR1 and CDR2 (germline): SGHDN, FVKESK. This entry belongs to a study of shared clonotypes between healthy human individuals. Findings and caveats of the study: Tissue TCR repertoires likely differ from these blood-only repertoires.

Donors included only healthy HIV-negative adults lacking recent acute infections or vaccinations. This chain connects TRBV14 to TRBJ2-5; weak D call: TRBD2 (7 bases). What was sequenced was PBMCs. The TCR sequence derives from a woman in her thirties or forties in good health. Some clones in this sample may be carry-over from other donors' samples. The CDR3 DNA follows: TGTGCCAGCAGCCTCCTGATGAGCACAGGGAGGGAAGAGACCCAGTACTTC. Its protein is CASSLLMSTGREETQYF.